The entry below describes one T cell receptor (beta chain). Trimming shortened V by 8 bases and J by 3 bases, and 14 bases separated the two germline ends. The CDR3 is 13 amino acids. CDR1 is MNHNY and CDR2 is SVGAGI in the germline V gene (reference sequence). One entry per CDR3 protein, called by TCRdb with MiXCR from the 5' RACE reads. The sample contains around 64,000 distinct CDR3 sequences, about 16% of which appear only once. The sample is drawn from a study of HIV-infected patients and healthy controls. The clonotype originates from a human donor in good health. The specimen was CD4+ T cells from blood. This chain joins TRBV6-6 and TRBJ2-7; D is perhaps TRBD1 (5 bases). This CDR3 reads CASFGASDYEQYF. In DNA form, the CDR3 reads TGTGCCAGCTTTGGGGCCAGTGACTACGAGCAGTACTTC.